A selection of T cell receptor beta chains follows, all from one sample in a study of shared clonotypes between healthy human individuals. Profiling relied on immunoSEQ multiplex PCR, and the TCRdb table lists in-frame clones only, not all of them. The top ten clones hold less than 0.25% of a sample with roughly 770,000 clones, approximately 96% of them seen once. Sequencing input: naive CD8+ T cells sorted from blood. The receptors come from a young man in good health. Both conserved end residues are part of each CDR3. Each record gives: D gene, J gene, clone size, V gene, CDR3 DNA, CDR3 protein. D genes are given only for firm matches. A clone size is listed for some rows: how often the clone was seen (once, few, many), or a class if it is expanded.

>TRBD1|TRBJ1-2|-|TRBV30
TGTGCCTGGAGTGTACAGTGGGACAGCATGGATTCTAACTATGGCTACACCTTC
CAWSVQWDSMDSNYGYTF
>-|TRBJ2-2|-|TRBV10-3
TGTGCCATCAGTGAGTCCGTCGGGGGGCGTCACGGGGAGCTGTTTTTT
CAISESVGGRHGELFF
>-|TRBJ2-1|-|TRBV30
TGTGCCTCCCTCGATGAGCAGTTCTTC
CASLDEQFF
>-|TRBJ1-1|-|TRBV2
TGTGCCACTCGAGTAGATCGGGCTTTCTTT
CATRVDRAFF
>-|TRBJ2-1|-|TRBV27
TGTGCCAGCAGTGACCCATGGCGGCCTGACTACAATGAGCAGTTCTTC
CASSDPWRPDYNEQFF
>-|TRBJ2-5|-|TRBV7-9
TGTGCCAGCAGCTTATCCGGAGTCCAAGAGACCCAGTACTTC
CASSLSGVQETQYF
>-|TRBJ2-7|once|TRBV15
TGTGCCACCAGCAGAGATCGAGGGGCTCTCCACGAGCAGTACTTC
CATSRDRGALHEQYF
>-|TRBJ2-1|-|TRBV7-9
TGTGCCAGCCACAGACCCCTGGCTTACAATGAGCAGTTCTTC
CASHRPLAYNEQFF
>TRBD1|TRBJ2-2|once|TRBV27
TGTGCCAGCAGTCATATGACAGGGGGCGGGGAGCTGTTTTTT
CASSHMTGGGELFF
>TRBD1|TRBJ2-1|-|TRBV10-3
TGTGCCATCAGTGATACGCCTGACCGGGACAGGGGCAATGAGCAGTTCTTC
CAISDTPDRDRGNEQFF
>-|TRBJ1-1|-|TRBV11-2
TGTGCCAGCAGCTTAGATCGGGGGGACACTGAAGCTTTCTTT
CASSLDRGDTEAFF
>TRBD1|TRBJ1-5|-|TRBV2
TGTGCCAGCAGTTTTGACAGGGAAAAAGGCCTTAGCAATCAGCCCCAGCATTTT
CASSFDREKGLSNQPQHF
>TRBD2|TRBJ2-7|once|TRBV5-1
TGCGCCAGCAGCCCTAGCGGGAGCGGGCCCGAGCAGTACTTC
CASSPSGSGPEQYF
>TRBD2|TRBJ2-1|once|TRBV29-1
TGCAGCCTAGCGGGAGTGTTGAATGAGCAGTTCTTC
CSLAGVLNEQFF
>TRBD1|TRBJ1-1|-|TRBV5-6
TGTGCCAGCAGCCACAAGACAGGGCCAAGGACATCGAACACTGAAGCTTTCTTT
CASSHKTGPRTSNTEAFF
>-|TRBJ1-5|-|TRBV7-9
TGTGCCAGCAGCTCGCACGGGGACAGCAATCAGCCCCAGCATTTT
CASSSHGDSNQPQHF
>TRBD2|TRBJ2-3|-|TRBV11-2
TGTGCCAGCAGCCCAGGACTAGCGGGAGTTGTAGAAGATACGCAGTATTTT
CASSPGLAGVVEDTQYF
>-|TRBJ1-2|once|TRBV7-2
TGTGCCAGCAGCTTAGAGCCAAACTCCTATGGCTACACCTTC
CASSLEPNSYGYTF
>-|TRBJ2-5|-|TRBV11-2
TGTGCCAGCAGCTTAGATGAAGGAGAAGAGACCCAGTACTTC
CASSLDEGEETQYF
>TRBD1|TRBJ2-2|-|TRBV7-9
TGTGCCAGCAGTTTCCCCGGGGACAGGGCGAACACCGGGGAGCTGTTTTTT
CASSFPGDRANTGELFF
>-|TRBJ2-7|-|TRBV9
TGTGCCAGCAGCGTAGGGACGGGGACCTCCTACGAGCAGTACTTC
CASSVGTGTSYEQYF
>-|TRBJ2-7|-|TRBV5-1
TGCGCCAGCAGCTTGAAAACTCTATTCCAGCAGTACTTC
CASSLKTLFQQYF
>TRBD2|TRBJ2-1|-|TRBV7-2
TGTGCCAGCAGCTCCTGGACTAGCGGGAGGGCCCCTGAGCAGTTCTTC
CASSSWTSGRAPEQFF
>-|TRBJ2-2|-|TRBV29-1
TGCAGCGTTGAAGTGGAGCAGAACACCGGGGAGCTGTTTTTT
CSVEVEQNTGELFF
>TRBD2|TRBJ2-7|-|TRBV7-9
TGTGCCAGCAGCTTGGGACTAGCGGGCTACGAGCAGTACTTC
CASSLGLAGYEQYF
>-|TRBJ1-2|-|TRBV19
TGTGCCAGTAGTATAGATCCGGGACCTTATGGCTACACCTTC
CASSIDPGPYGYTF
>TRBD2|TRBJ2-1|-|TRBV18
TGTGCCAGCTCCCATCGGCCGGGACTACTCGATGAGCAGTTCTTC
CASSHRPGLLDEQFF
>-|TRBJ1-3|-|TRBV30
TGTGCCTGGAGTGTATCTTCGGTCGTCGTAATCTCTGGAAACACCATATATTTT
CAWSVSSVVVISGNTIYF
>TRBD2|TRBJ2-5|once|TRBV5-6
TGTGCCAGCAGCTCGGTAGCGTCTAGCGGGTTTCAAGAGACCCAGTACTTC
CASSSVASSGFQETQYF
>-|TRBJ1-4|-|TRBV11-2
TGTGCCAGCAGCTTAGAATTCGCAACTAATGAAAAACTGTTTTTT
CASSLEFATNEKLFF
>TRBD1|TRBJ2-6|-|TRBV15
TGTGCCACCAGCAGAGACACAGGGGCTGGGGCCAACGTCCTGACTTTC
CATSRDTGAGANVLTF
>TRBD2|TRBJ2-1|-|TRBV4-2
TGTGCCAGCAGCCAAGACCCTAGCGGGATTTACAATGAGCAGTTCTTC
CASSQDPSGIYNEQFF
>TRBD2|TRBJ2-7|-|TRBV27
TGTGCCAGCAGGGGACTAGCGGGAGGTTATGAGCAGTACTTC
CASRGLAGGYEQYF
>-|TRBJ2-3|-|TRBV9
TGTGCCAGCAGCGACACTTTGCGGGACGCAACAGATACGCAGTATTTT
CASSDTLRDATDTQYF
>-|TRBJ2-7|-|TRBV2
TGTGCCAGCCGGGATAAAGGATTCTACGAGCAGTACTTC
CASRDKGFYEQYF
>-|TRBJ2-1|-|TRBV28
TGTGCCAGCATCCCCACAACTAGCTTCACGGGGAATGAGCAGTTCTTC
CASIPTTSFTGNEQFF
>TRBD1|TRBJ2-7|once|TRBV27
TGTGCCAGCAGCCCGGGACAGGGCTTCTACGAGCAGTACTTC
CASSPGQGFYEQYF
>-|TRBJ2-1|once|TRBV11-2
TGTGCCAGCAGCCCGCGGGGAGGGGGTTCCTACAATGAGCAGTTCTTC
CASSPRGGGSYNEQFF
>-|TRBJ2-2|-|TRBV25-1
TGTGCCAGCAGTACTTTGGGGGTCACCGGGGAGCTGTTTTTT
CASSTLGVTGELFF
>-|TRBJ2-3|-|TRBV27
TGTGCCAGCAGTAGTCTAGGGGGAGATACGCAGTATTTT
CASSSLGGDTQYF
>TRBD1|TRBJ1-1|-|TRBV6-6
TGTGCCAGCAGTACCGACCCGACAGGGACTGAAGCTTTCTTT
CASSTDPTGTEAFF
>TRBD2|TRBJ2-2|once|TRBV7-7
TGTGCCAGCAGCTTGGTAGCGGGAGCGCAGACCGGGGAGCTGTTTTTT
CASSLVAGAQTGELFF
>TRBD1|TRBJ1-5|-|TRBV9
TGTGCCAGCAGCCAGGGGGCCTATATCAATCAGCCCCAGCATTTT
CASSQGAYINQPQHF
>TRBD2|TRBJ2-7|-|TRBV5-6
TGTGCCAGCAGCTTGCGAAGTCGACTAGCGGGGAACTACGAGCAGTACTTC
CASSLRSRLAGNYEQYF
>-|TRBJ2-1|once|TRBV18
TGTGCCAGCTCAACCACAGGGAGTACCTACAATGAGCAGTTCTTC
CASSTTGSTYNEQFF
>TRBD2|TRBJ2-3|-|TRBV6-4
TGTGCCACCAGTGGTACAGCGGGATCAGCAGATACGCAGTATTTT
CATSGTAGSADTQYF